These 12 T cell receptor beta chains originate from one sample sequenced in a study of tissue T cells after allogeneic stem cell transplantation. Profiled with immunoSEQ multiplex PCR; TCRdb holds only in-frame clones, not every one. Altogether about 48,000 clones are present, approximately 70% being singletons, with the ten largest covering 0.5% to 0.6%. The sequencing sample was made of sorted cells pooled from one or two spleens. Source of these receptors: a pool of C57BL/6 mice in good health.

As to this clone: Genes here carry mouse names. CDR3: CASSTGGRYEQYF. The sequenced part of the CDR3 DNA is TGTGCTAGCAGTACAGGGGGCCGATATGAACAGTAC. This chain connects TRBV29 to TRBJ2-7; 9 bases are a match to TRBD1. The CDR3 end falls 1 residue outside the read, so it is completed with the germline J gene. Trimming at V came to 5 bases and at J to 4 bases, leaving 3 bases not matched to a gene. The CDR3 length is 13 residues. Germline CDR1 is MSHET and CDR2 is SYDVDS.

The table lists this clone with a few counts. These gene names are mouse names. Read data end 1 residue before the CDR3 end; the end is taken from the germline J gene. The chain carries TRBV1 and TRBJ2-7; 9 nucleotides agree with TRBD2. V shed 0 bases, J shed 4 bases, and the junction held 4 bases outside the gene matches. The CDR3 extends over 15 amino acids. Per germline, CDR1 NSQYPW and CDR2 LRSPGD (reference sequence). The CDR3 is CTCSADWGGRYEQYF. The sequenced CDR3 bases are TGCACCTGCAGTGCAGACTGGGGGGGACGGTATGAACAGTAC.

Of note for this clone: Mouse gene names apply. The read comes to an end 1 residue before the CDR3 does, leaving the germline J gene to fill in the end. V usage is TRBV4 and J usage is TRBJ2-3; unclear D gene. The length of the CDR3 is 12 residues. CDR1 and CDR2 (germline): LGHDT, YNNKQL (reference sequence). Trimming stripped 4 bases from V and 0 bases from J, with 2 bases between. CDR3 DNA, as far as it was read: TGTGCCAGCAGCTTAAGTGCAGAAACGCTGTAT. This encodes CASSLSAETLY. The full CDR3 reads CASSLSAETLYF.

Worth noting for this clone: The gene symbols are mouse symbols. The read gets to within 1 residue of the CDR3 end, and the germline J gene fills in the rest. The chain recombines TRBV13-1 with TRBJ2-5; 8 bases line up with TRBD2. Germline CDR1 is NSHNY and CDR2 is SYGAGN. The CDR3 has 16 amino acids. V trimming: 0 bases; J trimming: 1 base; junction bases outside the gene matches: 4. The sequenced CDR3 bases are TGTGCCAGCAGTGATGGGGGGGGGCGAGACCAAGACACCCAGTAC. It encodes CASSDGGGRDQDTQY. In full, the CDR3 reads CASSDGGGRDQDTQYF.

As for this clone: The germline and genes are mouse ones. The read ends 1 residue shy of where the CDR3 ends; the end is completed using the germline J gene. J is TRBJ1-1 and V is TRBV13-2; D might be TRBD1 (5 bases). Germline values: CDR1 NNHNN, CDR2 SYGAGS (reference sequence). The CDR3 contains 14 residues. Trimming pared 0 bases from V and 0 bases from J, leaving 6 bases between. This CDR3 is CASGDATANTEVFF. The part of the CDR3 DNA that was read is TGTGCCAGCGGTGATGCGACAGCAAACACAGAAGTCTTC.

With respect to this clone: Gene labels here are mouse ones. The CDR3 sequence is CSSRDSSYEQYF. The covered CDR3 bases are TGTAGTTCTAGGGACAGCTCCTATGAACAGTAC. V is TRBV30 and J is TRBJ2-7; a weak D match, TRBD1 (6 bases). From the germline J gene comes the end of the CDR3, since the read stops 1 residue before it. In germline, CDR1 is SQVVS, CDR2 ANEGSEA. The CDR3 is 12 amino acids. Deletions cut 3 bases from V and 0 bases from J, with 6 bases between.

Regarding this clone: Here the gene names and germline are mouse. The read comes to an end 1 residue before the CDR3 does, leaving the germline J gene to fill in the end. The J gene is TRBJ2-7, the V gene TRBV13-2; 11 bases agree with TRBD2. The junction had 2 bases not matched to a gene; V was cut back by 0 bases and J by 3 bases. Germline CDR1 NNHNN, CDR2 SYGAGS (reference sequence). The length of the CDR3 is 15 residues. The covered CDR3 bases are TGTGCCAGCGGTGATGATGGACTGGGGGGCTATGAACAGTAC. Translating gives CASGDDGLGGYEQY. The whole CDR3 is CASGDDGLGGYEQYF.

Of note for this clone: The germline and genes are mouse ones. The read ends 1 residue before the CDR3 terminus; that terminus is restored from the germline J gene. The chain combines TRBV13-1 with TRBJ1-1, with D hard to call. Germline CDR1 is NSHNY and CDR2 is SYGAGN. The V end was cut by 3 bases, the J end by 0 bases, with 6 bases between. CDR3 length: 13 amino acids. CDR3 sequence: CASSAQANTEVFF. The part of the CDR3 DNA that was read is TGTGCCAGCAGTGCACAAGCAAACACAGAAGTCTTC.

Regarding this clone: The listed genes are named as in mouse. The CDR3 end falls 1 residue outside the read, so it is completed with the germline J gene. This rearrangement joins TRBV26 to TRBJ2-4, with a possible D match to TRBD1 (5 bases). There are 14 residues in the CDR3. Trimming took off 4 bases at V and 4 bases at J, with 12 bases between the two ends. The germline CDR1 and CDR2 sequences are KGHPV and FQNQEV (reference sequence). CDR3 residues: CASSPPGRENTLYF. The covered CDR3 bases are TGTGCCAGCAGTCCCCCAGGGCGAGAAAACACCTTGTAC. The whole variable domain, remainder taken from reference TRBV26 and TRBJ2-4, is NSKVIQTPRYLVKGQGQKAKMRCIPEKGHPVVFWYQQNKNNEFKFLINFQNQEVLQQIDMTEKRFSAECPSNSPCSLEIQSSEAGDSALYLCASSPPGRENTLYFGAGTRLSVL.

Worth noting for this clone: Gene and germline names: mouse. Read coverage stops 1 residue before the CDR3 terminus; the germline J gene supplies the remainder. The genes are TRBV5 and TRBJ2-5; 9 positions match TRBD2. The CDR3 loop spans 13 amino acids. Trimming cost V 3 bases and J 5 bases; bases outside gene matches: 0. CDR1 is LGHNA and CDR2 is YNLKQL in the germline V gene (reference sequence). Partial CDR3 DNA: TGTGCCAGCAGCCAGGACTGGGGAGACACCCAGTAC. Translation gives CASSQDWGDTQY. The whole CDR3 sequence is CASSQDWGDTQYF.

Notes on this clone: Gene names follow the mouse nomenclature. The read halts 1 residue ahead of the CDR3 end, with the missing end drawn from the germline J gene. The gene calls are TRBV31 and TRBJ1-4, with D hard to call. Germline CDR1 is GKSSPN and CDR2 is SITVG. This CDR3 region has 12 residues. Trimming took off 3 bases at V and 7 bases at J, with 9 bases between the two ends. Partial CDR3 DNA: TGTGCCTGGAGCCCCAGTCTCGAAAGATTATTT. It is translated as CAWSPSLERLF. The entire CDR3 protein reads CAWSPSLERLFF.

This clone was counted a single time. Gene names refer to mouse genes. The CDR3 end falls 1 residue outside the read, so it is completed with the germline J gene. The chain combines TRBV4 with TRBJ1-1; D is ambiguous. The CDR3 is 13 amino acids. V was cut by 5 bases and J by 0 bases, with 7 bases left in between. The germline gives CDR1 LGHDT, CDR2 YNNKQL (reference sequence). The sequenced CDR3 bases are TGTGCCAGCAGCGAGGGAGCAAACACAGAAGTCTTC. Translation gives CASSEGANTEVF. The entire CDR3 is CASSEGANTEVFF. The full variable domain, in which reference TRBV4 and TRBJ1-1 provide the parts outside the CDR3, is ETAVFQTPNYHVTQVGNEVSFNCKQTLGHDTMYWYKQDSKKLLKIMFSYNNKQLIVNETVPRRFSPQSSDKAHLNLRIKSVEPEDSAVYLCASSEGANTEVFFGKGTRLTVV.